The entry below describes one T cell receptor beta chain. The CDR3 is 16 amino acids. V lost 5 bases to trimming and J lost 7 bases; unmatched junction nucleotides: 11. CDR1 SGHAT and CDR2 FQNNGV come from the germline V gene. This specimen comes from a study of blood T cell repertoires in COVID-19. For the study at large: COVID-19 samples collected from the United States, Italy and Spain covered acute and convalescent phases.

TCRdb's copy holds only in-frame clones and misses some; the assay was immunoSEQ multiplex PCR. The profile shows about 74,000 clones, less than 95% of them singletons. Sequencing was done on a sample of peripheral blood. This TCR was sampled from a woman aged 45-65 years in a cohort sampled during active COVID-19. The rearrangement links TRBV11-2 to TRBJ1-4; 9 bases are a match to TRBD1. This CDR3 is CASSANRGLSAEKLFF. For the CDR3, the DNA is TGTGCCAGCAGCGCCAACAGGGGGCTAAGCGCTGAAAAACTGTTTTTT.